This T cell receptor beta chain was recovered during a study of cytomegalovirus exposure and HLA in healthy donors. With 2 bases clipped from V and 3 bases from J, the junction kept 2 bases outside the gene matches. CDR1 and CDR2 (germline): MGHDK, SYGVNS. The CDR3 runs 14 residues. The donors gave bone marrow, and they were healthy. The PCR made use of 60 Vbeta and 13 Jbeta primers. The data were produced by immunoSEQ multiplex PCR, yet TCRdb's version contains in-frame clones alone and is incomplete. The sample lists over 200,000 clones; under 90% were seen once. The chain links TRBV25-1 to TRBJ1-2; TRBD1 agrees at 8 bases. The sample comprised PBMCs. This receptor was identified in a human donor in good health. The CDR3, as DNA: TGTGCCAGCAGTGAAAACAGGGGGGACTATGGCTACACCTTC. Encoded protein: CASSENRGDYGYTF.